These 5 T cell receptor beta chains came from one sample sequenced in a study of T cells in Graves' hyperthyroidism and ophthalmopathy. Amplification of TCR beta CDR3 regions used RNA as the template. HTBI primers were used for first-round RT-PCR of the TCR CDR3. TCRdb used MiXCR to reprocess the multiplex PCR reads, holding one entry per CDR3 protein. The data contain under 650,000 distinct CDR3 sequences, about 17% of them seen just once; the ten biggest clones take up about 3.8%. Sequences were obtained from blood. The origin of the receptors is a woman aged 25 to 39 with Graves' hyperthyroidism.

This sequence joins TRBV20-1 and TRBJ2-1, with 8 positions matching TRBD2. The CDR3 is 14 amino acids. The germline V gene encodes CDR1 DFQATT and CDR2 SNEGSKA (reference sequence). Losses at the gene ends were 3 bases for V and 5 bases for J; bases not matched to a gene: 6. CDR3 DNA sequence: TGCAGTGCTAGGACGGGAGGGCCCCACAATGAGCAGTTCTTC. Its translation: CSARTGGPHNEQFF.

Turning to this clonotype: This CDR3 fails to terminate in the conserved phenylalanine or tryptophan, so it likely reflects a read error. CDR3 loop: CASSRDSYEQYL. DNA of the CDR3: TGTGCCAGCAGCCGAGACAGTTACGAGCAGTACCTC. The V gene is TRBV13, the J gene TRBJ2-7; a possible D gene is TRBD1 (5 bases). Germline loops: CDR1 PRHDT, CDR2 FYEKMQ (reference sequence). Trimming cost V 5 bases and J 4 bases, with 9 bases left between them. The CDR3 has 12 residues.

This clonotype was picked up many times. The CDR3 is CASTFSGVMVADTQYF. The CDR3 DNA reads TGTGCCAGCACTTTCTCGGGAGTCATGGTGGCAGATACGCAGTATTTT. The chain recombines TRBV2 with TRBJ2-3; TRBD2 is a possible D gene (6 bases). Germline V CDR1 and CDR2: SNHLY, FYNNEI. Trimming shortened V by 7 bases and J by 4 bases, and 21 bases separated the two germline ends. This CDR3 comprises 16 residues.

This clonotype was found a few times. The J gene is TRBJ1-1, the V gene TRBV19; no clear D gene. The V end lost 3 bases, the J end lost 8 bases, and 7 bases lay between the germline ends. The CDR3 length is 11 residues. Germline CDR1 reads LNHDA; CDR2 reads SQIVND (reference sequence). Written as DNA, the CDR3 is TGTGCCAGTAGTATGGTGACAGAAGCTTTCTTT. It codes for CASSMVTEAFF.

The gene calls are TRBV5-1 and TRBJ2-3; D not resolved. The germline gives CDR1 SGHRS, CDR2 YFSETQ. The CDR3 consists of 15 residues. Trimming took 0 bases from V and 4 from J, leaving 12 bases between them. The CDR3 DNA reads TGCGCCAGCAGCTTGGGCATTAGATTCGCAGATACGCAGTATTTT. Translated, it gives CASSLGIRFADTQYF.